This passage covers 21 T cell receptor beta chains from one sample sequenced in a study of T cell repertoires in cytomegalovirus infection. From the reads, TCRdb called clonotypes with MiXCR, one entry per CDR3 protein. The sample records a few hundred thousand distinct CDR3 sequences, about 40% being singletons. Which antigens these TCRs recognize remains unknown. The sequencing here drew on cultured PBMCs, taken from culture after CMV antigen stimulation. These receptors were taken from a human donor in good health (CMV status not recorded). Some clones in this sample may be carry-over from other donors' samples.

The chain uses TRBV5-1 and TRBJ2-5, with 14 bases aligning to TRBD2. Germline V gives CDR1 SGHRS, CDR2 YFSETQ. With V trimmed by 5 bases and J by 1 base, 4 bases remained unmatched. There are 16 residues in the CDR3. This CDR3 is CASRTGTSGSQETQYF. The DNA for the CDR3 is TGCGCCAGCAGAACGGGGACTAGCGGGAGCCAAGAGACCCAGTACTTC.

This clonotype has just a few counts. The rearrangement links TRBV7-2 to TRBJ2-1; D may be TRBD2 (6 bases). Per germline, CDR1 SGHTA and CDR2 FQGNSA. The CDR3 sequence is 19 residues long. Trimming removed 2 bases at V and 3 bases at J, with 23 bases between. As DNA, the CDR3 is TGTGCCAGCAGCTTACCCATGCTGGGTTTGGGGCGGGACTACAATGAGCAGTTCTTC. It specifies CASSLPMLGLGRDYNEQFF. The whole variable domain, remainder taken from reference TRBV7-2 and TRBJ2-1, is GAGVSQSPSNKVTEKGKDVELRCDPISGHTALYWYRQSLGQGLEFLIYFQGNSAPDKSGLPSDRFSAERTGGSVSTLTIQRTQQEDSAVYLCASSLPMLGLGRDYNEQFFGPGTRLTVL.

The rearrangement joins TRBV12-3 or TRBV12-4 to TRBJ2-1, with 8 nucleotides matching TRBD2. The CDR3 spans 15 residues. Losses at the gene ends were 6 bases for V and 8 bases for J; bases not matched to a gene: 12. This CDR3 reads CASSYVPSGSYEQFF. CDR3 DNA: TGTGCCAGCAGCTATGTGCCCAGCGGGAGTTATGAGCAGTTCTTC.

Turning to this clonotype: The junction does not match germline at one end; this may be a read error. The CDR3 sequence: CASSQAGTENTEAFF. DNA for the CDR3: TGTGCCAGCAGCCAAGCCGGGACAGAGAACACTGAAGCTTTCTTT. The V and J genes are TRBV4-1 and TRBJ1-1; 7 bases fit TRBD1. The V gene's germline CDR1 is MGHRA and CDR2 YSYEKL. The CDR3 totals 15 residues.

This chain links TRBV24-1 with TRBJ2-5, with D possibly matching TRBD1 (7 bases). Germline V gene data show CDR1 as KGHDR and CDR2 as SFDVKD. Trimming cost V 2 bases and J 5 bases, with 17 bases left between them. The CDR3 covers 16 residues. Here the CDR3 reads CATSDSSDRAGETQYF. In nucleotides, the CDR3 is TGTGCCACCAGTGATTCCTCCGACAGGGCGGGGGAGACCCAGTACTTC.

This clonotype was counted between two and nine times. The CDR3: CASSSTGGEEQYF. CDR3 DNA sequence: TGTGCCAGCAGCTCCACAGGGGGTGAAGAGCAGTACTTC. The chain carries TRBV7-8 and TRBJ2-7, with TRBD1 matching 8 bases. The V segment lost 4 bases and the J segment 7 bases; nucleotides outside the gene matches: 6. The CDR3 covers 13 residues. Germline lookup yields CDR1 SGHVS and CDR2 FQNEAQ.

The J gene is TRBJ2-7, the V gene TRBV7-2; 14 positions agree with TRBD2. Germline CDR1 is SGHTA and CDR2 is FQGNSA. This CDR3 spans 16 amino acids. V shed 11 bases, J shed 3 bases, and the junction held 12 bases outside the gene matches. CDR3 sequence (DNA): TGTGCCGGCGAGACCGGGACTAGCGGGAGAGGCTACGAGCAGTACTTC. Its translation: CAGETGTSGRGYEQYF.

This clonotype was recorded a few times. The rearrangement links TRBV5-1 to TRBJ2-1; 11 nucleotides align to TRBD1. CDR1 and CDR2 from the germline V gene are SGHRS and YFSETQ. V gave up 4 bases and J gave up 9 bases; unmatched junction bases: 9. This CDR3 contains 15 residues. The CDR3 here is CASSRNGQGAGEQFF. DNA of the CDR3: TGCGCCAGCAGCCGCAACGGACAGGGGGCAGGTGAGCAGTTCTTC. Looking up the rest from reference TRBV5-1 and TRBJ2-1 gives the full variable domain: KAGVTQTPRYLIKTRGQQVTLSCSPISGHRSVSWYQQTPGQGLQFLFEYFSETQRNKGNFPGRFSGRQFSNSRSEMNVSTLELGDSALYLCASSRNGQGAGEQFFGPGTRLTVL.

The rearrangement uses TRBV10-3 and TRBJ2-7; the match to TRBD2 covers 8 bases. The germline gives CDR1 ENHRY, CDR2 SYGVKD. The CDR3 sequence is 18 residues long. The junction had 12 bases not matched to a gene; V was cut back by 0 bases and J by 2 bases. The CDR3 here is CAISESPPRAGGTYEQYF. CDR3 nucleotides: TGTGCCATCAGTGAGTCGCCCCCCCGGGCGGGAGGTACCTACGAGCAGTACTTC.

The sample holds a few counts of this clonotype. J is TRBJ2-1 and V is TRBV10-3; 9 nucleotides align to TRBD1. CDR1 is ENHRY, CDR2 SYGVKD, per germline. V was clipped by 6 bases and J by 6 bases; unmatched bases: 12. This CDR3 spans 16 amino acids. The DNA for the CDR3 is TGTGCCATCAGGGACAGGGGCATCGGAAACCCCAATGAGCAGTTCTTC. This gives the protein CAIRDRGIGNPNEQFF.

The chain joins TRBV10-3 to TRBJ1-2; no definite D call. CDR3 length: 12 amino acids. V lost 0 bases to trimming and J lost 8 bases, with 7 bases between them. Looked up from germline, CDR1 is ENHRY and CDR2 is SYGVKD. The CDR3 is CAISESIRGYTF. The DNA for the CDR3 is TGTGCCATCAGTGAGTCGATCCGCGGCTACACCTTC.

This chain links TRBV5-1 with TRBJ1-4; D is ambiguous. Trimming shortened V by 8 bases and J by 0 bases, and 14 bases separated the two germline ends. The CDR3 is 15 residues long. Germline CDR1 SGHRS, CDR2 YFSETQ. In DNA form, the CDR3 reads TGCGCCAGACGTTCTAACGGACCAACTAATGAAAAACTGTTTTTT. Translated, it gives CARRSNGPTNEKLFF.

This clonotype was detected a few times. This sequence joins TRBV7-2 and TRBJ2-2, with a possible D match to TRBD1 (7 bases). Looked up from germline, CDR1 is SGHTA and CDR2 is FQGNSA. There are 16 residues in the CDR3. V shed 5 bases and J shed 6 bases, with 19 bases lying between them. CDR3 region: CASSQRGQGGPGELFF. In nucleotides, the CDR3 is TGTGCCAGCAGCCAACGGGGGCAGGGGGGTCCCGGGGAGCTGTTTTTT.

The CDR3 nucleotides are TGTGCCGGCCTCAGGGGTTTTCCCTATGGCTACACCTTC. Translating it yields CAGLRGFPYGYTF. V gene TRBV5-6 combines with J gene TRBJ1-2; tentative D call: TRBD1 (6 bases). CDR3 length equals 13 residues. Trimming took off 10 bases at V and 4 bases at J, with 17 bases between the two ends. Germline V gives CDR1 SGHDT, CDR2 YYEEEE.

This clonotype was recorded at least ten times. As DNA, the CDR3 is TGTGCCAGCAGCTTGTTAGCGGGCAACAATGAGCAGTTCTTC. Amino acid sequence: CASSLLAGNNEQFF. The rearrangement links TRBV7-9 to TRBJ2-1, with 7 bases that match TRBD2. This CDR3 is built from 14 residues. Germline V gene data show CDR1 as SEHNR and CDR2 as FQNEAQ (reference sequence). Trimming removed 3 bases from V and 5 bases from J; junction bases left unmatched: 4.

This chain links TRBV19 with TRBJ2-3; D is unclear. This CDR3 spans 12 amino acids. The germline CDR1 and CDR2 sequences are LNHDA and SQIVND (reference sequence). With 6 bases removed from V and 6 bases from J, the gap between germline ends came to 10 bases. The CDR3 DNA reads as TGTGCCAGTAGCGATGTGGGGGATACGCAGTATTTT. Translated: CASSDVGDTQYF.

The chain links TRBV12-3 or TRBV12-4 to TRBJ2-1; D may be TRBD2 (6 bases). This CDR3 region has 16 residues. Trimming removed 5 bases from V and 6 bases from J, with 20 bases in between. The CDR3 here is CASSLTPPGEVNEQFF. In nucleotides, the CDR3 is TGTGCCAGCAGTCTTACCCCCCCCGGGGAGGTCAATGAGCAGTTCTTC.

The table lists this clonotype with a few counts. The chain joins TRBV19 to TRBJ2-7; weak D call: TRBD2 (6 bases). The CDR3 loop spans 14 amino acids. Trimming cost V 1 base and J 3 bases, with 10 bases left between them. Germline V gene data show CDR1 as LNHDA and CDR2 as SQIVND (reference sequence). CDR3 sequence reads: CASSIGGGVYEQYF. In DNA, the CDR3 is TGTGCCAGTAGTATAGGCGGAGGGGTCTACGAGCAGTACTTC. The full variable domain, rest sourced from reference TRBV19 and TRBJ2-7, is DGGITQSPKYLFRKEGQNVTLSCEQNLNHDAMYWYRQDPGQGLRLIYYSQIVNDFQKGDIAEGYSVSREKKESFPLTVTSAQKNPTAFYLCASSIGGGVYEQYFGPGTRLTVT.

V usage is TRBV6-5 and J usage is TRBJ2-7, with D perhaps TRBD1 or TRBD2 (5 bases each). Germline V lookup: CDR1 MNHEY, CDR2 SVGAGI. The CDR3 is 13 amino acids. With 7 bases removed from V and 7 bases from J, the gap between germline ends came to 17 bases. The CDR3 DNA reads TGTGCCAGCACGATGTCAGGGAGTCGGGAGCAGTACTTC. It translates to CASTMSGSREQYF.

In DNA, the CDR3 is TGTGCCATCAGTGACCCAACGGGACTCCGGGAGAATAATGAGCAGTTCTTC. This sequence encodes CAISDPTGLRENNEQFF. The chain uses TRBV10-3 and TRBJ2-1, with D perhaps matching TRBD2 (6 bases). The germline CDR1 and CDR2 sequences are ENHRY and SYGVKD. Trimming shortened V by 3 bases and J by 7 bases, and 22 bases separated the two germline ends. This CDR3 contains 17 residues.

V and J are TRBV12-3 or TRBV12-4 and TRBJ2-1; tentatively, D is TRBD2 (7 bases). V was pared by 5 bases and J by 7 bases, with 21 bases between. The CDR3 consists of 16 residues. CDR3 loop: CASSHAGRGGRNEQFF. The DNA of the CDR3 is TGTGCCAGCAGTCACGCGGGGAGGGGGGGCCGTAATGAGCAGTTCTTC.